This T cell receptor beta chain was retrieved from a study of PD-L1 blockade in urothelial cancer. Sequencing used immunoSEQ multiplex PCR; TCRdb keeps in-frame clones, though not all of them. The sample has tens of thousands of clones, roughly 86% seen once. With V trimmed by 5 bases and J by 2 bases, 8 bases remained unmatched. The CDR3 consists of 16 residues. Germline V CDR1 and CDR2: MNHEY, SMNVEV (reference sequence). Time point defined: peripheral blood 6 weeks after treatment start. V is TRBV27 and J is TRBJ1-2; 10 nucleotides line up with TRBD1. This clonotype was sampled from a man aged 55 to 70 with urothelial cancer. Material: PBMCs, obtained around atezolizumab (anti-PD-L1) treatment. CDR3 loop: CASSRTGTGVNYGYTF. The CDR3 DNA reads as TGTGCCAGCAGTCGGACCGGGACAGGGGTAAACTATGGCTACACCTTC.